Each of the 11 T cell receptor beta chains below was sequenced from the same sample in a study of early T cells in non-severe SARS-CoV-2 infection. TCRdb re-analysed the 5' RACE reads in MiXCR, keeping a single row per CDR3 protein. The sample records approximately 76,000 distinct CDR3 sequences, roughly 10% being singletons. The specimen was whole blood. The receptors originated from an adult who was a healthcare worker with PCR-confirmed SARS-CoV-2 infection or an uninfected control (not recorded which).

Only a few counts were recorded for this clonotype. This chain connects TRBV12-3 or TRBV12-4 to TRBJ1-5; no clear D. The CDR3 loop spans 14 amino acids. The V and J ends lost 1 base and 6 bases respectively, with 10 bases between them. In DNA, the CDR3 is TGTGCCAGCAGTTTAGGAGGGAGGAGTCAGCCCCAGCATTTT. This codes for CASSLGGRSQPQHF.

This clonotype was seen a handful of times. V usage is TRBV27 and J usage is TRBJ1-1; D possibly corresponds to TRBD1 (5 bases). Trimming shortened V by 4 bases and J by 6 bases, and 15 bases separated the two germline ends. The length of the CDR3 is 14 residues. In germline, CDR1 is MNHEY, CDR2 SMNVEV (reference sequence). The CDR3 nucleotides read TGTGCCAGCAGTTATCAAACAGGTGCCGCTGAAGCTTTCTTT. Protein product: CASSYQTGAAEAFF.

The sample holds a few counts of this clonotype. The CDR3 DNA sequence: TGTGCCAGCAGCCGAGAGGGGGAATACAGTACGAACACTGAAGCTTTCTTT. Encoded protein: CASSREGEYSTNTEAFF. The rearrangement joins TRBV3-1 to TRBJ1-1; possibly TRBD1 for D (6 bases). This CDR3 region has 17 residues. The V gene's germline CDR1 is LGHDT and CDR2 YNNKEL (reference sequence). V was trimmed by 4 bases and J by 1 base, leaving 19 bases between them.

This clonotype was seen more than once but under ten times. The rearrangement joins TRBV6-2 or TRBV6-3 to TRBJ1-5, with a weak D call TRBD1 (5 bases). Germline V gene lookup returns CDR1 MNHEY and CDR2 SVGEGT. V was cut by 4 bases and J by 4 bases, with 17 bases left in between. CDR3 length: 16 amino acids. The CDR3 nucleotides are TGTGCCAGCAGTTTATCGGGTCCGGGGGTTAATCAGCCCCAGCATTTT. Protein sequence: CASSLSGPGVNQPQHF.

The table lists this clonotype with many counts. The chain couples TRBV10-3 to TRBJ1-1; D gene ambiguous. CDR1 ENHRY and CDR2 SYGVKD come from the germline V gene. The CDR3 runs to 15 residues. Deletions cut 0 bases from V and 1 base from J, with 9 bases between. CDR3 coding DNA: TGTGCCATCAGTGAGTCAGGCAGGACGAACACTGAAGCTTTCTTT. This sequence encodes CAISESGRTNTEAFF.

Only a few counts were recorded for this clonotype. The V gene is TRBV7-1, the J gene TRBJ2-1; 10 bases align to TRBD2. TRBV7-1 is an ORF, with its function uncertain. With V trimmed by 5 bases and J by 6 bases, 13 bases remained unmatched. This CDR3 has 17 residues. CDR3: CASSPGRSAGGRNEQFF. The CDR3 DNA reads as TGTGCCAGCAGCCCCGGTCGTTCAGCGGGGGGGCGCAATGAGCAGTTCTTC.

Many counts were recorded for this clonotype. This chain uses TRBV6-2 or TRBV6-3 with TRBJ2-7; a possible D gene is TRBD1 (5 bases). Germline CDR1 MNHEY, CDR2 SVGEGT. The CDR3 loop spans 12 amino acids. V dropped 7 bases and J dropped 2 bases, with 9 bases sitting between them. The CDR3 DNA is TGTGCCAGCACTCCAGGGCCCTACGAGCAGTACTTC. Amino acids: CASTPGPYEQYF.

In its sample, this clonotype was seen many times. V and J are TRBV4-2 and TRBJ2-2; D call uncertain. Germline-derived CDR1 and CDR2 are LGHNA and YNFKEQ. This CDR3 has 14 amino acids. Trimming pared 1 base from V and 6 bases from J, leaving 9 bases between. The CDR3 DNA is TGTGCCAGCAGCCAAGGATGGGCTGCCGGGGAGCTGTTTTTT. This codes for CASSQGWAAGELFF.

CDR3 sequence reads: CASRGVGRTLETQYF. The CDR3 region has the DNA TGTGCCAGCAGGGGGGTTGGCCGCACCTTAGAGACCCAGTACTTC. The V call is TRBV6-1, the J call TRBJ2-5, with D possibly called TRBD1 or TRBD2 (5 bases each). Trimming left V 6 bases short and J 4 bases short, with 18 bases between. The CDR3 is 15 residues long. CDR1 is MNHNS and CDR2 is SASEGT in the germline V gene.

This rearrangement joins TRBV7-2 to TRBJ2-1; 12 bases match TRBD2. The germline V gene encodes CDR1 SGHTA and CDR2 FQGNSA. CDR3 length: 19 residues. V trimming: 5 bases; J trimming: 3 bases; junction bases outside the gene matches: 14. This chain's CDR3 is CASSLPKGLAGLVYNEQFF. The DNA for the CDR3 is TGTGCCAGCAGCCTTCCGAAGGGACTAGCGGGTCTGGTCTACAATGAGCAGTTCTTC.

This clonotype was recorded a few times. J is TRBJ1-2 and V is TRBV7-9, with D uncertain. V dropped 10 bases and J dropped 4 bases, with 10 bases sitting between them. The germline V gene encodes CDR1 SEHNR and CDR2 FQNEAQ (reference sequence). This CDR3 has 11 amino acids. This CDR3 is CATGGIYGYTF. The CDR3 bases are TGTGCCACCGGAGGTATCTATGGCTACACCTTC.